These 11 T cell receptor beta chains were sequenced from one sample in a study of T cell responses to AZD1222 COVID-19 vaccine. TCRdb's table, derived via immunoSEQ multiplex PCR, lists solely in-frame clones and lacks some. The table has around 78,000 clones, roughly nine tenths seen once. Sequencing used peripheral blood, obtained on day 0 of AZD1222 vaccination. All receptors derive from an adult in good health.

The chain recombines TRBV29-1 with TRBJ1-1, with TRBD1 matching 7 bases. Looked up from germline, CDR1 is SQVTM and CDR2 is ANQGSEA. This CDR3 has 13 amino acids. The V gene end was trimmed by 7 bases and the J gene end by 0 bases; junction bases not matched to a gene: 5. The CDR3 loop is CSGRGRLNTEAFF. CDR3 in DNA: TGCAGCGGCAGGGGGAGGCTGAACACTGAAGCTTTCTTT.

This clone was counted once. The V call is TRBV15, the J call TRBJ1-1; 8 bases match TRBD1. The CDR3 runs 16 residues. Per germline, CDR1 LNHNV and CDR2 YYDKDF (reference sequence). Unmatched junction bases numbered 8, after V lost 2 bases and J lost 3 bases. The CDR3 sequence: CATSRFGQGEYTEAFF. Written as DNA, the CDR3 is TGTGCCACCAGCAGATTTGGACAGGGCGAGTACACTGAAGCTTTCTTT.

This chain joins TRBV27 and TRBJ2-5, with no clear D. Deletions cut 2 bases from V and 2 bases from J, with 3 bases between. There are 12 residues in the CDR3. The germline V gene encodes CDR1 MNHEY and CDR2 SMNVEV (reference sequence). The CDR3 here is CASSLRQETQYF. The CDR3 nucleotides are TGTGCCAGCAGTTTAAGGCAAGAGACCCAGTACTTC.

In this sample, this clone turned up a few times. The rearrangement uses TRBV5-1 and TRBJ2-2, with a weak D call TRBD1 (7 bases). From germline, CDR1 is SGHRS and CDR2 YFSETQ. Trimming took off 5 bases at V and 4 bases at J, with 12 bases between the two ends. This CDR3 spans 14 amino acids. CDR3 sequence: CASSGGDSTGELFF. The CDR3 DNA sequence: TGCGCCAGCAGTGGAGGGGACAGCACCGGGGAGCTGTTTTTT.

Only one count was recorded for this clone. This sequence joins TRBV2 and TRBJ1-2; a weak D match, TRBD1 (5 bases). Germline V gives CDR1 SNHLY, CDR2 FYNNEI. V dropped 7 bases and J dropped 3 bases, with 15 bases sitting between them. The CDR3 length is 14 residues. CDR3: CASIGTRSDYGYTF. CDR3 coding DNA: TGTGCCAGCATTGGGACGCGGTCGGACTATGGCTACACCTTC.

The chain has TRBV2 and TRBJ2-2, with D maybe TRBD1 (5 bases). With 2 bases removed from V and 3 bases from J, the gap between germline ends came to 10 bases. Per germline, CDR1 SNHLY and CDR2 FYNNEI. The CDR3 extends over 15 amino acids. The CDR3 DNA reads as TGTGCCAGCAGTGAAAGGCCGACAGACACCGGGGAGCTGTTTTTT. It is translated as CASSERPTDTGELFF.

The chain combines TRBV25-1 with TRBJ2-2; perhaps TRBD1 as D (5 bases). Trimming cost V 4 bases and J 2 bases, with 11 bases left between them. The germline gives CDR1 MGHDK, CDR2 SYGVNS. This CDR3 spans 15 amino acids. The CDR3 reads CASSASTVNTGELFF. CDR3 bases: TGTGCCAGCAGTGCATCGACAGTTAACACCGGGGAGCTGTTTTTT.

The chain has TRBV5-5 and TRBJ2-7; D might be TRBD1 (5 bases). The CDR3 sequence is 12 residues long. Germline CDR1 reads SGHKS; CDR2 reads YYEKEE (reference sequence). Deletions cut 2 bases from V and 6 bases from J, with 9 bases between. The CDR3 reads CASSFDSSEQYF. In DNA form, the CDR3 reads TGTGCCAGCAGCTTCGACAGTAGCGAGCAGTACTTC.

This chain links TRBV1 with TRBJ2-1; no check of the table's D call, TRBD2, against the DNA was made. TRBV1 is classified as a pseudogene. This CDR3 spans 14 amino acids. The CDR3 region has the DNA TGCACCAGCAGCCAAGATACAGGAAGCGGGGAGCAGTTCTTC. Residues: CTSSQDTGSGEQFF.

V usage is TRBV12-3 or TRBV12-4 and J usage is TRBJ1-2; D is ambiguous. Trimming removed 6 bases from V and 1 base from J, with 9 bases in between. The CDR3 has 13 amino acids. CDR3 sequence reads: CASRRDFNYGYTF. The CDR3, as DNA: TGTGCCAGCAGGAGAGACTTTAACTATGGCTACACCTTC.

The rearrangement joins TRBV6-5 to TRBJ2-3; D is unclear. The V and J ends lost 7 bases and 3 bases respectively, with 8 bases between them. The CDR3 is 12 residues long. CDR1 is MNHEY, CDR2 SVGAGI, per germline. This chain's CDR3 is CASNQRTDTQYF. The CDR3 DNA is TGTGCCAGCAATCAGAGGACAGATACGCAGTATTTT.